These T cell receptor beta chains were read from a single sample in a study of T cell responses to AZD1222 COVID-19 vaccine. Repertoires were generated with immunoSEQ multiplex PCR, while TCRdb's copy carries only in-frame clones and drops some. Of approximately 150,000 clones detected, 90% to 95% appear once; the ten largest clones hold roughly an eighth. The sequenced sample was peripheral blood, obtained after recovery from COVID-19. The receptors were sampled from an adult who had recovered from COVID-19. Both conserved end residues are part of each CDR3. The D gene is left open where the match is weak. Clone size is given for some rows only: seen once, a few or many times, or a class if the clone is expanded.

>NA|TRBJ1-2|TRBV5-4|TRBD1
TGTGCCAGCAGTTCGATAACCGGGACAGGGCCCGGCTACACCTTC
CASSSITGTGPGYTF
>NA|TRBJ2-1|TRBV28|TRBD2
TGTGCCAGCGGAGCGGGAGGCTCCTACAATGAGCAGTTCTTC
CASGAGGSYNEQFF
>NA|TRBJ2-1|TRBV19|TRBD2
TGTGCCAGTAGTATTTCGGGACTAGCGAGTGAGCAGTTCTTC
CASSISGLASEQFF
>NA|TRBJ1-1|TRBV9|TRBD1
TGTGCCAGCAGCGTAGACGGAACAGGGGACATAGAAGCTTTCTTT
CASSVDGTGDIEAFF
>NA|TRBJ2-5|TRBV9|NA
TGTGCCAGCAGCGTTGGGGTACCCGCGGCGGCCCAGTACTTC
CASSVGVPAAAQYF
>NA|TRBJ2-5|TRBV15|NA
TGTGCCACCAAACGGTGGGGTCCCCAAGAGACCCAGTACTTC
CATKRWGPQETQYF
>NA|TRBJ1-3|TRBV9|TRBD1
TGTGCCAGCAGCGCCGGGACAGTCTCTGGAAACACCATATATTTT
CASSAGTVSGNTIYF
>NA|TRBJ2-5|TRBV24-1|NA
TGTGCCACCAGGGGCGAAGGGCAAGAGACCCAGTACTTC
CATRGEGQETQYF
>once|TRBJ2-2|TRBV11-3|TRBD1
TGTGCCAGCAGCTTTGGGACAGGGGGCACCGGGGAGCTGTTTTTT
CASSFGTGGTGELFF
>once|TRBJ2-1|TRBV11-2|NA
TGTGCCAGCAGCTTAGAAATAGCTCGGTATGAGCAGTTCTTC
CASSLEIARYEQFF
>NA|TRBJ1-5|TRBV2|NA
TGTGCCAGCAGTGACGTTACTAATCAGCCCCAGCATTTT
CASSDVTNQPQHF
>NA|TRBJ2-2|TRBV5-8|TRBD1
TGTGCCAGCAGTAGACCGACAGGGACGAACACCGGGGAGCTGTTTTTT
CASSRPTGTNTGELFF
>NA|TRBJ1-1|TRBV7-9|TRBD1
TGTGCCAGCAGCTCCAGGACAGGGGGCCCAGGCACTGAAGCTTTCTTT
CASSSRTGGPGTEAFF
>NA|TRBJ2-1|TRBV5-4|NA
TGTGCCAGCAGCTTGGGAGGACAGACCACCTACAATGAGCAGTTCTTC
CASSLGGQTTYNEQFF
>NA|TRBJ2-1|TRBV28|NA
TGTGCCAGCAGCTGGAATGAGCAGTTCTTC
CASSWNEQFF
>NA|TRBJ2-5|TRBV7-9|TRBD2
TGTGCCAGCAGCGCCGGGACTAGTAACGGAGAGACCCAGTACTTC
CASSAGTSNGETQYF
>NA|TRBJ2-3|TRBV9|NA
TGTGCCAGCAGCGTAGGGTTAGCGGAGAATGAAGATACGCAGTATTTT
CASSVGLAENEDTQYF
>NA|TRBJ1-6|TRBV14|NA
TGTGCCAGCAGCCCCCGCTTGGGGAGAGATTCACCCCTCCACTTT
CASSPRLGRDSPLHF
>NA|TRBJ1-4|TRBV28|NA
TGTGCCAGCAGTTTAGATATCGGGGTGATGGGCGAAAAACTGTTTTTT
CASSLDIGVMGEKLFF
>NA|TRBJ1-6|TRBV28|NA
TGTGCCAGCAGTTTATTCGGATATAATTCACCCCTCCACTTT
CASSLFGYNSPLHF
>NA|TRBJ1-3|TRBV28|NA
TGTGCCAGCAGCTTCCCGGCGGGGGCTGGAAACACCATATATTTT
CASSFPAGAGNTIYF
>NA|TRBJ1-1|TRBV5-1|NA
TGCGCCAGCAGCCGGGGACTTAACACTGAAGCTTTCTTT
CASSRGLNTEAFF
>NA|TRBJ2-7|TRBV7-8|NA
TGTGCTTCCACCCGAGGTTTAGGCTACGAGCAGTACTTC
CASTRGLGYEQYF
>NA|TRBJ1-3|TRBV5-1|NA
TGCGCCAGCAGCTTGGATGTGGGCAGCTCTGGAAACACCATATATTTT
CASSLDVGSSGNTIYF
>NA|TRBJ1-3|TRBV2|NA
TGTGCCCTAGCGAGGGGCGGCGGAAACACCATATATTTT
CALARGGGNTIYF
>NA|TRBJ1-1|TRBV20-1|TRBD1
TGCAGTGTCAGGGGGGGAACTGAAGCTTTCTTT
CSVRGGTEAFF
>NA|TRBJ1-6|TRBV15|NA
TGTGCCACCAGCAGAGATGGGACATCACCCCTCCACTTT
CATSRDGTSPLHF
>once|TRBJ2-1|TRBV24-1|NA
TGTGCCACCAGTGAAGTTGCTGAGCAGTTCTTC
CATSEVAEQFF
>NA|TRBJ2-2|TRBV25-1|NA
TGTGCCAGCAGGGGGGGGCTAGCGTTCGCGAACACCGGGGAGCTGTTTTTT
CASRGGLAFANTGELFF
>NA|TRBJ2-7|TRBV6-4|NA
TGTGCCAGCAGTGATAAGATGTTGGGGTGCAGCCCCTACGAGCAGTACTTC
CASSDKMLGCSPYEQYF
>NA|TRBJ1-1|TRBV7-9|NA
TGTGCCAGCAGTCTAGGACAGAACACTGAAGCTTTCTTT
CASSLGQNTEAFF
>NA|TRBJ2-7|TRBV4-2|TRBD2
TGTGCCAGCAGCCAAGAGACTAGCGGGAGCAACGAGCAGTACTTC
CASSQETSGSNEQYF
>NA|TRBJ2-1|TRBV10-2|NA
TGCGCCAGCAGTGGCACAGACGGACCCCTAAGCTCCTACAATGAGCAGTTCTTC
CASSGTDGPLSSYNEQFF
>NA|TRBJ2-6|TRBV5-1|TRBD1
TGCGCCAGCAGCTTGGGGGACAGCTCTGGGGCCAACGTCCTGACTTTC
CASSLGDSSGANVLTF
>once|TRBJ2-7|TRBV19|NA
TGTGCCAGTAGTATAGAGACCCCTCCGTTGTACGAGCAGTACTTC
CASSIETPPLYEQYF
>NA|TRBJ1-5|TRBV19|NA
TGTGCCAGTAGTCCGCGGGCAGGGAACAGCAATCAGCCCCAGCATTTT
CASSPRAGNSNQPQHF
>NA|TRBJ1-2|TRBV19|NA
TGTGCCACCGTCCGGGGGGATGGCTACACCTTC
CATVRGDGYTF
>NA|TRBJ1-5|TRBV28|NA
TGTGCCAGCAGTTCGGGAGGAGATAGCAATCAGCCCCAGCATTTT
CASSSGGDSNQPQHF